This TCR beta chain was recorded in a study of blood T cells in healthy people across ages. PCR was performed a second time for about 7 to 12 cycles using a sample-barcoded 5' primer and a J-beta primer mix. Every cDNA molecule bore a tag from a template-switch adaptor containing 12 random nucleotides. MiXCR was run by TCRdb on the 5' RACE reads, yielding one entry per CDR3 protein. The table has 950,000 to 1,200,000 distinct CDR3 sequences, under 40% seen once. In this sample, this clonotype turned up a few times. Germline CDR1 SGDLS, CDR2 YYNGEE. Trimming stripped 7 bases from V and 7 bases from J, with 6 bases between. The CDR3 loop spans 10 amino acids.

This TCR was recovered from a man aged 18 to 29 in good health. The sample consisted of blood. V and J are TRBV9 and TRBJ2-4, with TRBD2 as a possible D gene (5 bases). The CDR3 bases are TGTGCCAGCTCGGGGAACATTCAGTACTTC. This gives the protein CASSGNIQYF.